One and the same sample provided the 18 T cell receptor beta chains below, sequenced in a study. TCRdb passed the 5' RACE reads through MiXCR, listing each CDR3 protein once. The sample holds 53,000 or so distinct CDR3 sequences, about 24% seen once. The sequenced material came from tumor-infiltrating naive CD4+ T cells sorted from the breast tumor. Subset specified: naive CD4+ T cells, CD4+CD45RA+CD25-. The receptors here all came from a female donor with breast cancer.

The chain joins TRBV30 to TRBJ1-2; D is perhaps TRBD1 (5 bases). Germline V gene lookup returns CDR1 GTSNPN and CDR2 SVGIG (reference sequence). V lost 2 bases, J lost 9 bases, and 13 bases lay in between. The CDR3 length is 12 residues. CDR3 nucleotide sequence: TGTGCCTGGAGTACAGGTGATGGGAGCTACACCTTC. Translated, it gives CAWSTGDGSYTF.

This clonotype occurred a few times. This chain joins TRBV20-1 and TRBJ2-5; the match to TRBD2 covers 7 bases. The CDR3 totals 15 residues. The junction had 7 bases not matched to a gene; V was cut back by 3 bases and J by 0 bases. The germline V gene has CDR1 DFQATT and CDR2 SNEGSKA (reference sequence). As DNA, the CDR3 is TGCAGTGCTAGGGGGTTTACTAGCGACCAAGAGACCCAGTACTTC. Its protein product is CSARGFTSDQETQYF.

The sample holds a few counts of this clonotype. V is TRBV7-2 and J is TRBJ2-1, with D maybe TRBD1 (5 bases). The CDR3 is made up of 14 amino acids. V lost 2 bases and J lost 10, with 15 bases in between. Looked up from germline, CDR1 is SGHTA and CDR2 is FQGNSA. The CDR3 is CASSLYKGSEEQFF. The DNA for the CDR3 is TGTGCCAGCAGCTTATACAAGGGGTCAGAGGAGCAGTTCTTC.

The chain has TRBV7-9 and TRBJ2-1, with D perhaps being TRBD1 or TRBD2 (5 bases each). The CDR3 runs to 17 residues. V shed 3 bases and J shed 5 bases, with 20 bases lying between them. Germline V gene sequence: CDR1 SEHNR, CDR2 FQNEAQ (reference sequence). CDR3 protein: CASSLLGTVLFHNEQFF. The CDR3 DNA reads TGTGCCAGCAGCTTGCTCGGGACGGTCCTCTTCCACAATGAGCAGTTCTTC.

The chain couples TRBV7-8 to TRBJ1-1, with no clear D. V was pared by 8 bases and J by 10 bases, with 17 bases between. CDR1 and CDR2 from the germline V gene are SGHVS and FQNEAQ. The CDR3 sequence is 12 residues long. The CDR3 DNA reads as TGTGCCAGCCCGTCCGGGCGCGAACGAGCTTTCTTT. It translates to CASPSGRERAFF.

This clonotype was counted ten times or more. The chain combines TRBV6-5 with TRBJ2-7; TRBD1 agrees at 9 bases. The J segment lost 2 bases and the V segment lost 6 bases, leaving 8 bases of the junction unmatched. CDR1 is MNHEY and CDR2 is SVGAGI in the germline V gene. The CDR3 length is 15 residues. CDR3 sequence reads: CASSLGQGRTYEQYF. The CDR3 coding sequence is TGTGCCAGCAGCCTAGGACAGGGGCGAACCTACGAGCAGTACTTC.

As to this clonotype: This could be a read error, since a much larger clone is one nucleotide away. V and J are TRBV12-3 or TRBV12-4 and TRBJ1-5, with D perhaps matching TRBD1 (6 bases). The CDR3 has 12 amino acids. With 5 bases removed from V and 7 bases from J, the gap between germline ends came to 9 bases. DNA of the CDR3: TGTGCCAGCAGTACAGGGCAACAGCCCCAGCATTTT. It yields the protein CASSTGQQPQHF.

The table lists this clonotype with many counts. The chain recombines TRBV7-3 with TRBJ2-7; possibly TRBD2 for D (6 bases). Germline-derived CDR1 and CDR2 are SGHTA and FQGTGA. Between the trimmed V and J ends, which lost 5 bases and 3 bases, there was a span of 11 bases. This CDR3 has 13 amino acids. CDR3 in amino acids: CASSPPGSYEQYF. The CDR3 nucleotides are TGTGCCAGCAGCCCACCCGGGAGCTACGAGCAGTACTTC.

The chain uses TRBV13 and TRBJ2-7, with D possibly TRBD1 on 6 matching bases. CDR1 is PRHDT, CDR2 FYEKMQ, per germline (reference sequence). V was trimmed by 5 bases and J by 1 base, leaving 12 bases between them. The CDR3 runs 14 residues. The CDR3 bases are TGTGCCAGCAGCCAAAGGGACAAGTCCTACGAGCAGTACTTC. This encodes CASSQRDKSYEQYF.

This clonotype came up once. For the CDR3, the DNA is TGTGCCAGCAGCTTATCCCGGGGACCGATAGCCAAAAACATTCAGTACTTC. This codes for CASSLSRGPIAKNIQYF. The chain employs TRBV7-8 and TRBJ2-4; perhaps D is TRBD1 or TRBD2 (5 bases each). This CDR3 region has 17 residues. The germline V gene has CDR1 SGHVS and CDR2 FQNEAQ. V was cut by 2 bases and J by 0 bases, with 14 bases left in between.

CDR3 DNA: TGCGCCAGCAGCTCGGCTCAGGAAGTAGATACGCAGTATTTT. Translating it yields CASSSAQEVDTQYF. The chain recombines TRBV5-1 with TRBJ2-3, with D unclear. The CDR3 runs to 14 residues. Trimming took off 3 bases at V and 5 bases at J, with 13 bases between the two ends. Germline V gene sequence: CDR1 SGHRS, CDR2 YFSETQ. The full variable domain, rest sourced from reference TRBV5-1 and TRBJ2-3, is KAGVTQTPRYLIKTRGQQVTLSCSPISGHRSVSWYQQTPGQGLQFLFEYFSETQRNKGNFPGRFSGRQFSNSRSEMNVSTLELGDSALYLCASSSAQEVDTQYFGPGTRLTVL.

The chain is built from TRBV27 and TRBJ2-2; D gene unclear. The CDR3 totals 14 residues. The germline V gene encodes CDR1 MNHEY and CDR2 SMNVEV (reference sequence). Trimming removed 3 bases at V and 4 bases at J, with 9 bases between. This CDR3 is CASSFRLRTGELFF. The CDR3 coding sequence is TGTGCCAGCAGTTTCAGGCTACGCACCGGGGAGCTGTTTTTT.

This clonotype was seen repeatedly, ten times or more. This chain's CDR3 is CSAYPLRGSETQYF. The CDR3 DNA follows: TGCAGTGCTTACCCACTAAGGGGATCGGAGACCCAGTACTTC. The J gene is TRBJ2-5, the V gene TRBV20-1, with a possible D match to TRBD1 (5 bases). This CDR3 spans 14 amino acids. Trimming took 5 bases from V and 5 from J, leaving 18 bases between them. The germline gives CDR1 DFQATT, CDR2 SNEGSKA (reference sequence).

This clonotype was picked up many times. The chain recombines TRBV29-1 with TRBJ1-5; possibly TRBD1 for D (6 bases). Trimming took off 5 bases at V and 5 bases at J, with 16 bases between the two ends. The germline V gene has CDR1 SQVTM and CDR2 ANQGSEA. The CDR3 consists of 14 residues. The CDR3 DNA follows: TGCAGCGTTCGGGCCGGGGGCCCAGATCAGCCCCAGCATTTT. It is translated as CSVRAGGPDQPQHF.

With regard to this clonotype: A junction boundary mismatches the germline segment, possibly from a read error. The gene calls are TRBV5-1 and TRBJ1-4; 8 nucleotides agree with TRBD1. Per germline, CDR1 SGHRS and CDR2 YFSETQ. This CDR3 has 14 residues. The CDR3 spells CASSVQGAYENLFF. The DNA of the CDR3 is TGCGCCAGCAGTGTTCAGGGGGCATATGAAAATCTGTTTTTT. Complete variable domain (other parts from reference TRBV5-1 and TRBJ1-4): KAGVTQTPRYLIKTRGQQVTLSCSPISGHRSVSWYQQTPGQGLQFLFEYFSETQRNKGNFPGRFSGRQFSNSRSEMNVSTLELGDSALYLCASSVQGAYENLFFGSGTQLSVL.

The chain couples TRBV6-2 or TRBV6-3 to TRBJ2-1; D is undetermined. The V end was cut by 4 bases, the J end by 6 bases, with 7 bases between. Germline V gives CDR1 MNHEY, CDR2 SVGEGT. The CDR3 is 12 amino acids. The DNA of the CDR3 is TGTGCCAGCAGTTTATCACTCAATGAGCAGTTCTTC. Its protein is CASSLSLNEQFF.

This clonotype turned up a few times. The CDR3 reads CASAAGFLNYGYTF. The CDR3 DNA is TGCGCCTCAGCAGCCGGGTTCTTAAATTATGGCTACACCTTC. This chain uses TRBV5-1 with TRBJ1-2; the D is unclear. The CDR3 runs to 14 residues. The germline CDR1 and CDR2 sequences are SGHRS and YFSETQ. Trimming took 10 bases from V and 5 from J, leaving 21 bases between them.

Regarding this clonotype: Sequence at one end of the junction differs from germline and may be a read error. The chain has TRBV25-1 and TRBJ2-1, with D maybe TRBD2 (6 bases). From germline, CDR1 is MGHDK and CDR2 SYGVNS. The CDR3 spans 16 residues. The CDR3 reads CASSALVTSSGNEQSF. CDR3 nucleotide sequence: TGTGCCAGCAGTGCCTTGGTGACTAGTTCGGGCAATGAGCAGTCCTTC.